The rows below give T cell receptor beta chains drawn from one sample of a study of CD4 T cells in relation to SARS-CoV-2 and coronaviruses. These TCRs' antigens remain unknown. Here immunoSEQ multiplex PCR was the method, and the copy in TCRdb shows in-frame clones only, minus some. The sample carries 22,000 or so clones, 75% to 85% recorded once. Sequenced material: CD4+ T cells from PBMCs, cultured in vitro. The receptors were gathered from a human donor in good health. CDR3s include the opening cysteine and the closing phenylalanine or tryptophan. The D gene is left open where the match is weak. A row's size may be missing; if present it is once, few, many or a size class.

V gene	clone size	D gene	J gene	CDR3 DNA	CDR3 protein
TRBV2	few	TRBD1	TRBJ1-6	TGTGCCAGCAGTGGCGGGACAGGCTATAATTCACCCCTCCACTTT	CASSGGTGYNSPLHF
TRBV9	-	TRBD1	TRBJ1-4	TGTGCCAGCAGCGTGGACAGGGGAGAAAATGAAAAACTGTTTTTT	CASSVDRGENEKLFF
TRBV12-3/TRBV12-4	-	-	TRBJ1-1	TGTGCCAGCACCCTGGAGGAGGGGACTGAAGCTTTCTTT	CASTLEEGTEAFF
TRBV28	-	-	TRBJ2-7	TGTGCCAGCCCCGGGGAGGCTCTGGTCGAGCAGTACTTC	CASPGEALVEQYF
TRBV19	once	TRBD1	TRBJ1-5	TGTGCCAGTCGTACCGGGACAGGGGGGTATAGCAATCAGCCCCAGCATTTT	CASRTGTGGYSNQPQHF
TRBV2	-	-	TRBJ2-1	TGTGCCAGCACCCGGAGGGAGCAGTTCTTC	CASTRREQFF
TRBV28	-	-	TRBJ1-6	TGTGCCAGCAAGGTTTCGGGGGGCCGGAATTCACCCCTCCACTTT	CASKVSGGRNSPLHF
TRBV5-4	-	-	TRBJ2-6	TGTGCCAGCAGCGAGACCCTGCTTACTGGGGCCAACGTCCTGACTTTC	CASSETLLTGANVLTF
TRBV5-6	-	TRBD1	TRBJ1-5	TGTGCCAGCAGCCAGCGAACAGGGGGCGGGGGTCAGCCCCAGCATTTT	CASSQRTGGGGQPQHF
TRBV29-1	once	-	TRBJ1-1	TGCAGCGGAGGTCGGATGATGAACACTGAAGCTTTCTTT	CSGGRMMNTEAFF
TRBV3-1/TRBV3-2	-	TRBD2	TRBJ2-3	TGTGCCAGCAGCCAATATAGCGGGGGCACAGATACGCAGTATTTT	CASSQYSGGTDTQYF
TRBV5-1	-	TRBD2	TRBJ2-6	TGCGCCAGCAGCTTGAGTCTAGCGGGAGGCCCTACGGGGGGGGCCAACGTCCTGACTTTC	CASSLSLAGGPTGGANVLTF
TRBV29-1	-	TRBD1	TRBJ1-4	TGCAGCGCCCCGGGACAGGGTGAAAAACTGTTTTTT	CSAPGQGEKLFF
TRBV7-9	few	-	TRBJ1-1	TGTGCCAGCAGCCCAAGCCCCGGGATCGGGAACACTGAAGCTTTCTTT	CASSPSPGIGNTEAFF
TRBV28	once	TRBD2	TRBJ2-1	TGTGCCAGCGTCAGCTTTGGACTAGCGGGATTCAATGAGCAGTTCTTC	CASVSFGLAGFNEQFF
TRBV6-5	-	-	TRBJ2-7	TGTGCCAGCAGCCCCGCCGGGAGCTCCTACGAGCAGTACTTC	CASSPAGSSYEQYF
TRBV18	-	TRBD1	TRBJ1-1	TGTGCCAGCTCACCAAGGGATGGTGGACAGGGTGGCCCTGAAGCTTTCTTT	CASSPRDGGQGGPEAFF
TRBV5-4	-	TRBD2	TRBJ2-1	TGTGCCAGCAGCTTGGGCCTAGCGGTGTTAAGCTCCTACAATGAGCAGTTCTTC	CASSLGLAVLSSYNEQFF
TRBV27	few	-	TRBJ2-7	TGTGCCAGCAGTTTAAGGCATTCCTACGAGCAGTACTTC	CASSLRHSYEQYF
TRBV6-2/TRBV6-3	-	-	TRBJ1-5	TGTGCCAGCAGTTTCCCGCCAGGTTATAGCAATCAGCCCCAGCATTTT	CASSFPPGYSNQPQHF
TRBV3-1/TRBV3-2	-	TRBD2	TRBJ2-1	TGTGCCAGCAGCCAAGGCGGGGGTAACAATGAGCAGTTCTTC	CASSQGGGNNEQFF
TRBV9	-	TRBD2	TRBJ2-1	TGTGCCAGCAGCTCCCGAGGCGGGAGTGGGCCATGGGATGAGCAGTTCTTC	CASSSRGGSGPWDEQFF
TRBV2	-	-	TRBJ2-5	TGTGCCAGCAGTACACTATCCCTGTACCAAGAGACCCAGTACTTC	CASSTLSLYQETQYF
TRBV7-3	-	-	TRBJ2-2	TGTGCCAGCAGCGCTCCGGGACGAGGGGAGCTGTTTTTT	CASSAPGRGELFF
TRBV6-6	-	-	TRBJ2-5	TGTGCCAGCAGTTACTCGTCTTCTCCGGCGGGGACCCAGTACTTC	CASSYSSSPAGTQYF
TRBV9	-	TRBD1	TRBJ2-2	TGTGCCAGCAGCGTCGGGACAGATAACACCGGGGAGCTGTTTTTT	CASSVGTDNTGELFF
TRBV6-6	-	TRBD2	TRBJ2-1	TGTGCCAGCAGTTACCCCACGACTAGCGGCTACAATGAGCAGTTCTTC	CASSYPTTSGYNEQFF
TRBV5-1	-	TRBD1	TRBJ2-3	TGCGCCAGCAGCTTGGGAACAGGGGGCTTTAGGACAGATACGCAGTATTTT	CASSLGTGGFRTDTQYF
TRBV5-4	-	-	TRBJ1-4	TGTGCCAGCAGCCTGGGACCGATTAATGAAAAACTGTTTTTT	CASSLGPINEKLFF
TRBV30	-	TRBD1	TRBJ2-3	TGTGCCTGGAGCTTAGGGACAGCCACAGATACGCAGTATTTT	CAWSLGTATDTQYF
TRBV5-6	-	-	TRBJ2-5	TGTGCCAGCAGCCCTGGGTGGGAGACCCAGTACTTC	CASSPGWETQYF
TRBV28	-	TRBD1	TRBJ1-5	TGTGCCAGCAGGGAGACAGGGGTTTTTCAGCCCCAGCATTTT	CASRETGVFQPQHF
TRBV28	-	-	TRBJ2-1	TGTGCCAGCAGCACCGGGACATTCTCCTACAATGAGCAGTTCTTC	CASSTGTFSYNEQFF
TRBV7-8	-	-	TRBJ1-3	TGTGCCAGCAGCTTAGGACCCTTCGGAAACACCATATATTTT	CASSLGPFGNTIYF
TRBV19	few	-	TRBJ2-2	TGTGCCAGTTCAGGGTTGAGGGACACCGGGGAGCTGTTTTTT	CASSGLRDTGELFF
TRBV7-2	-	TRBD1	TRBJ1-2	TGTGCCAGCAGCGCGAAGACAGGGGCCCCGGCGATATCCGGCTACACCTTC	CASSAKTGAPAISGYTF
TRBV12-3/TRBV12-4	-	-	TRBJ2-3	TGTGCCAGCAGTGGAACAGGGTTGGATACGCAGTATTTT	CASSGTGLDTQYF
TRBV9	-	TRBD1	TRBJ2-3	TGTGCCAGCAGCCAGACAGGGTCGTCTTCCTCGGATACGCAGTATTTT	CASSQTGSSSSDTQYF
TRBV11-2	-	-	TRBJ1-2	TGTGCCAGCAGCTTAGTTTCGGGGGCGGACTATGGCTACACCTTC	CASSLVSGADYGYTF
TRBV7-9	-	-	TRBJ1-1	TGTGCCAGCAGTCCCCAATCCCATAGGGTACAGGGTCTGAACACTGAAGCTTTCTTT	CASSPQSHRVQGLNTEAFF
TRBV4-1	few	-	TRBJ1-5	TGCGCCAGCAGCCAAGAATGGGGGCTTGGAAGCAATCAGCCCCAGCATTTT	CASSQEWGLGSNQPQHF
TRBV30	-	-	TRBJ1-5	TGTGCCTGGAGTGTAGGTATGAGTTATAGCAATCAGCCCCAGCATTTT	CAWSVGMSYSNQPQHF
TRBV12-3/TRBV12-4	-	TRBD1	TRBJ2-3	TGTGCCAGCAGGGAAACAGGGGGTACGCAGTATTTT	CASRETGGTQYF
TRBV7-9	medium-sized	-	TRBJ2-7	TGTGCCAGCGGCCCGATAACAGATTCCTACGAGCAGTACTTC	CASGPITDSYEQYF
TRBV5-1	-	-	TRBJ1-1	TGCGCCAGCAGCTTGTCTTCCGGACGGAACACTGAAGCTTTCTTT	CASSLSSGRNTEAFF
TRBV11-2	-	-	TRBJ2-7	TGTGCCAGCAGCGCTCACAGGGTCAGCTCCTACGAGCAGTACTTC	CASSAHRVSSYEQYF
TRBV6-5	-	TRBD2	TRBJ2-1	TGTGCCAGCAGTCCGGGACTAGGGGTCTACAATGAGCAGTTCTTC	CASSPGLGVYNEQFF
TRBV19	-	TRBD1	TRBJ2-3	TGTGCCAGTGCTCGACAGGGGGCAACAGATACGCAGTATTTT	CASARQGATDTQYF
TRBV7-8	-	-	TRBJ2-7	TGTGCCAGCAGCTTAGTGGCGGGAATTGGGGGCGAGCAGTACTTC	CASSLVAGIGGEQYF
TRBV28	-	-	TRBJ1-1	TGTGCCAGCAGTTTACGGAGGGGTTACACTGAAGCTTTCTTT	CASSLRRGYTEAFF
TRBV7-9	-	-	TRBJ2-7	TGTGCCAGCAGCTTAGTTCTCGTCGGGAGTCCCTACGAGCAGTACTTC	CASSLVLVGSPYEQYF
TRBV24-1	once	-	TRBJ2-7	TGTGCCACCAGTGAAGGGGGCTCCTACGAGCAGTACTTC	CATSEGGSYEQYF
TRBV6-4	-	-	TRBJ2-7	TGTGCCAGCAGTGACCTGAGGACAGCGACCTACGAGCAGTACTTC	CASSDLRTATYEQYF
TRBV3-1/TRBV3-2	-	-	TRBJ1-4	TGTGCCAGCAGCCAAGTCACGGGTGGCAAGGAAAAACTGTTTTTT	CASSQVTGGKEKLFF
TRBV2	-	-	TRBJ2-3	TGTGCCAGCAGTGCGGAAACAGGGAGAAGCACAGATACGCAGTATTTT	CASSAETGRSTDTQYF
TRBV14	-	-	TRBJ2-1	TGTGCCAGCAGCCAAGATTTAGAGGGGGGGGAAAAGTTCTTC	CASSQDLEGGEKFF
TRBV3-1/TRBV3-2	-	-	TRBJ2-7	TGTGCCAGCAGCCTGAACCCGTGGAACGAGCAGTACTTC	CASSLNPWNEQYF
TRBV19	few	TRBD1	TRBJ1-1	TGTGCCAGTAGTATCGGGACAGGGCGCACTGAAGCTTTCTTT	CASSIGTGRTEAFF
TRBV4-2	-	TRBD2	TRBJ2-1	TGTGCCAGCAGCCAAGCTTGGACTAGCTCCTACAATGAGCAGTTCTTC	CASSQAWTSSYNEQFF